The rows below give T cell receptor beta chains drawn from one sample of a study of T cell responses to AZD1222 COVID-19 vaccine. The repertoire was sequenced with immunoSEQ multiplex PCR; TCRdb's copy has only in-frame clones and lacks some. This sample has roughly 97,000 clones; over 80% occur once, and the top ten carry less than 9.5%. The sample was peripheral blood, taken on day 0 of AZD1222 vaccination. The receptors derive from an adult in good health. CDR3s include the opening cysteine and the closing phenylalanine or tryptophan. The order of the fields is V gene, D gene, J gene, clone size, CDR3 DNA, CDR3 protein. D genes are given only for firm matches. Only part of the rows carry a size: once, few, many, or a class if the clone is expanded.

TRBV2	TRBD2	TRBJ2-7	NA	TGTGCCAGCTCTGAGCCGGGACTAGCGGGATACGAGCAGTACTTC	CASSEPGLAGYEQYF
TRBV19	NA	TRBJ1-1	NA	TGTGCCAGTAGTATAAGGGGCCGGGCGTCGAACACTGAAGCTTTCTTT	CASSIRGRASNTEAFF
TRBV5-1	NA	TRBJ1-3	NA	TGCGCCAGCAGCTTGGTCTTTGGGGACTCTGGAAACACCATATATTTT	CASSLVFGDSGNTIYF
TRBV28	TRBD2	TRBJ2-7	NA	TGTGCCAGCAGTTTAGCGGGGGACTACGAGCAGTACTTC	CASSLAGDYEQYF
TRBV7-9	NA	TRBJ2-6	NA	TGTGCCAGCAGGAGCTCTGGGGCCAACGTCCTGACTTTC	CASRSSGANVLTF
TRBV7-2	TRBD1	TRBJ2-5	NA	TGTGCCAGCACCCCCTTAACAGGGGGCGTAGAGACCCAGTACTTC	CASTPLTGGVETQYF
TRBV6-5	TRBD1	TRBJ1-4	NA	TGTGCCAGCAGCCTGACAGGGTCTAATGAAAAACTGTTTTTT	CASSLTGSNEKLFF
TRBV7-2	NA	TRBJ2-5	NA	TGTGCCAGCAGCCATTTGGGGGTGCGAGAGACCCAGTACTTC	CASSHLGVRETQYF
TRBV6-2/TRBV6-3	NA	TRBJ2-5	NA	TGTGCCAGCAGTTACCCCCGGGAGGGGGCTGTTTGGAAGACCCAGTACTTC	CASSYPREGAVWKTQYF
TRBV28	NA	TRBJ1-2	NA	TGTGCCAGCAGCTCGGACGGTGCGACCTTC	CASSSDGATF
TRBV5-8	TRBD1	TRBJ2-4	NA	TGTGCCAGCAGCCTACAGGGGAACATTCAGTACTTC	CASSLQGNIQYF
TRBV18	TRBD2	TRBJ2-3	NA	TGTGCCAGCTCGTCATCGTCTAGCGGGAGGGCCTGGCGCGTGGATACGCAGTATTTT	CASSSSSSGRAWRVDTQYF
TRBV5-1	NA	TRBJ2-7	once	TGCGCCAGCAGCTCGGGGGTACCCTCCTACGAGCAGTACTTC	CASSSGVPSYEQYF
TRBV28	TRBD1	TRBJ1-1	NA	TGTGCCAGCAGTCCGGGACAGCCCCAGATAGCTTTCTTT	CASSPGQPQIAFF
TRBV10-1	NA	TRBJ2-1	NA	TGCGCCAGCAGCCCAGCCCGAGGGGGGAATGAGCAGTTCTTC	CASSPARGGNEQFF
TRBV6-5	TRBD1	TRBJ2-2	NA	TGTGCCAGCAGTTCCTCCGGGACAGGGTTATCGAGGGAGCTGTTTTTT	CASSSSGTGLSRELFF
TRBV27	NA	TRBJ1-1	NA	TGTGCCAGCAGTCTCACAGGGAAGAGGACTGAAGCTTTCTTT	CASSLTGKRTEAFF
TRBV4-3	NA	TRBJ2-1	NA	TGCGCCAGCAGCCCCCGGCCCCCCAATGAGCAGTTCTTC	CASSPRPPNEQFF
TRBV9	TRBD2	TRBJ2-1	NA	TGTGCCAGCAGTGTTACTAGCGGAACCTACAATGAGCAGTTCTTC	CASSVTSGTYNEQFF
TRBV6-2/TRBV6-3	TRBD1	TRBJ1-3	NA	TGTGCCAGCAGTTCGGGACAGCCTGGAAACACCATATATTTT	CASSSGQPGNTIYF
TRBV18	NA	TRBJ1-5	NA	TGTGCCAGCTCACCACTCGTTAGCAATCAGCCCCAGCATTTT	CASSPLVSNQPQHF
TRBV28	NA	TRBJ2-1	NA	TGTGCCAGCCTAGCGCGGAACTACAATGAGCAGTTCTTC	CASLARNYNEQFF
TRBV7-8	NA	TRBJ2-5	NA	TGTGCCAGCAGCTTAAGGAATAGCCGTCAAGAGACCCAGTACTTC	CASSLRNSRQETQYF
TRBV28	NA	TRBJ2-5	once	TGTGCCAGCAGTTTGGGATCGCAGACCCAAGAGACCCAGTACTTC	CASSLGSQTQETQYF
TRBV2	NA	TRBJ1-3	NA	TGTGCCAGCACAGGGGATGGAAACACCATATATTTT	CASTGDGNTIYF
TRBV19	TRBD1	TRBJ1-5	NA	TGTGCCAGTCGACAGGGGGGTCAGCCCCAGCATTTT	CASRQGGQPQHF
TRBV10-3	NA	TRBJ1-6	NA	TGTGCCATCAGTGAGTCGGGGACTAAATCACCCCTCCACTTT	CAISESGTKSPLHF
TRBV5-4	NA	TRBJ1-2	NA	TGTGCCAGCACCTCTCTCAGGGTCGGTGGCTACACCTTC	CASTSLRVGGYTF
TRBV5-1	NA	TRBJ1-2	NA	TGCGCCAGCAGCTTGACGGCCACAGAGAACTATGGCTACACCTTC	CASSLTATENYGYTF
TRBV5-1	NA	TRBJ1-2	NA	TGCGCCAGCAGCTTGGCGACCTACGGGGATGGCTACACCTTC	CASSLATYGDGYTF
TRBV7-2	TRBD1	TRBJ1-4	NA	TGTGCCAGCAGCTACGCCAGGGGGGGCGAAAAACTGTTTTTT	CASSYARGGEKLFF
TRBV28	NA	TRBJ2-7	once	TGTGCCAGCAGTCCGCTTGGGCGGTCCTCCTACGAGCAGTACTTC	CASSPLGRSSYEQYF